This T cell receptor (beta chain) was profiled in a study of radiation and T cells in renal cell carcinoma. Stated time point: baseline pretreatment blood. Treatment noted: 15 Gy SBRT to primary tumor, nephrectomy 4 weeks later. Notes on this clone: Its specificity is not known.

This CDR3 region has 14 residues. V was clipped by 5 bases and J by 7 bases; unmatched bases: 7. CDR1 is PRHDT, CDR2 FYEKMQ, per germline (reference sequence). Generated by immunoSEQ multiplex PCR, the TCRdb table keeps only in-frame clones and is missing some. The sample carries roughly 150,000 clones, about 88% recorded once. Study findings and constraints: In blood, top tumor clones expanded by 2 weeks, shrinking by 4.

The specimen was blood, collected from a patient whose treatment included radiotherapy and nephrectomy. V and J are TRBV13 and TRBJ1-5; 8 positions agree with TRBD1. The sequence was obtained from a woman in her seventies with renal cell carcinoma. Here the CDR3 DNA reads TGTGCCAGCAGCCTTGGACAGGGCGGGCAGCCCCAGCATTTT. Translating it yields CASSLGQGGQPQHF. The full variable domain, its missing parts supplied by reference TRBV13 and TRBJ1-5, is AAGVIQSPRHLIKEKRETATLKCYPIPRHDTVYWYQQGPGQDPQFLISFYEKMQSDKGSIPDRFSAQQFSDYHSELNMSSLELGDSALYFCASSLGQGGQPQHFGDGTRLSIL.